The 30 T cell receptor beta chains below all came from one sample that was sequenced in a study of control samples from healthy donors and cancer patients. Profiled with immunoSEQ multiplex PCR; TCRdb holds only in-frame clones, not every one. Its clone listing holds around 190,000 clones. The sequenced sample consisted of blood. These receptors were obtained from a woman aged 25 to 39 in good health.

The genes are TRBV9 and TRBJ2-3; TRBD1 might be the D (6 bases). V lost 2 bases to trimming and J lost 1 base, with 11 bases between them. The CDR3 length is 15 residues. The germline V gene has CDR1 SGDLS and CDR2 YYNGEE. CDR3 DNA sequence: TGTGCCAGCAGCGTCCGGGACATACGCACAGATACGCAGTATTTT. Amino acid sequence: CASSVRDIRTDTQYF.

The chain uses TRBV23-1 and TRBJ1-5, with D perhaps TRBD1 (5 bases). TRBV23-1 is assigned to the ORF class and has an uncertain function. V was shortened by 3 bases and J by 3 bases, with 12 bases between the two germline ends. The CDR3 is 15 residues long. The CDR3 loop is CASSHRGEPNQPQHF. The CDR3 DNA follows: TGCGCCAGCAGTCACCGGGGGGAGCCCAATCAGCCCCAGCATTTT.

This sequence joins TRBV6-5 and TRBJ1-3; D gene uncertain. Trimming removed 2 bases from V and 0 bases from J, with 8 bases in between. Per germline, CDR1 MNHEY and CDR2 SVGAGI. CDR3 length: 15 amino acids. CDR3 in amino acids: CASSYTENSGNTIYF. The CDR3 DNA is TGTGCCAGCAGTTACACAGAAAACTCTGGAAACACCATATATTTT.

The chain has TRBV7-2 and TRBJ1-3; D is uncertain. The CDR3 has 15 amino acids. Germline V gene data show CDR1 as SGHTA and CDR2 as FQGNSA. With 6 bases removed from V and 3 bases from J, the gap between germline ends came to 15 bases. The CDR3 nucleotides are TGTGCCAGCAGGAAGGATAGAGAGTTTGGAAACACCATATATTTT. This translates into CASRKDREFGNTIYF.

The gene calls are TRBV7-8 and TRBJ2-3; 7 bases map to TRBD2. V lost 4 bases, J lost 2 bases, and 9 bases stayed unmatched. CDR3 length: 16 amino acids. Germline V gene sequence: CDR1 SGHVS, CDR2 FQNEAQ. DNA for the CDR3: TGTGCCAGCAGCTCGGGACGGGGGGTGGTCACAGATACGCAGTATTTT. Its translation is CASSSGRGVVTDTQYF. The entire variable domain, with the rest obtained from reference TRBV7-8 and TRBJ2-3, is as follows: GAGVSQSPRYKVAKRGQDVALRCDPISGHVSLFWYQQALGQGPEFLTYFQNEAQLDKSGLPSDRFFAERPEGSVSTLKIQRTQQEDSAVYLCASSSGRGVVTDTQYFGPGTRLTVL.

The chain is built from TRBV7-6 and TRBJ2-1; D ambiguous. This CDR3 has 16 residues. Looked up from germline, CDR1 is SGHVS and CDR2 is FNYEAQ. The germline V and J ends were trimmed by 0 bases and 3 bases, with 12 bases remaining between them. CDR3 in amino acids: CASSLAPIENYNEQFF. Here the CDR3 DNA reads TGTGCCAGCAGCTTAGCGCCAATAGAAAACTACAATGAGCAGTTCTTC.

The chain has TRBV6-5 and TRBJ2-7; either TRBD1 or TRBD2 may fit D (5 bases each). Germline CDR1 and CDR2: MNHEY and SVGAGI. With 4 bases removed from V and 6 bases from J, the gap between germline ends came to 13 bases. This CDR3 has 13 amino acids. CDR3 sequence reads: CASSSGPRREQYF. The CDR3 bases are TGTGCCAGCAGTTCGGGACCCAGGCGCGAGCAGTACTTC.

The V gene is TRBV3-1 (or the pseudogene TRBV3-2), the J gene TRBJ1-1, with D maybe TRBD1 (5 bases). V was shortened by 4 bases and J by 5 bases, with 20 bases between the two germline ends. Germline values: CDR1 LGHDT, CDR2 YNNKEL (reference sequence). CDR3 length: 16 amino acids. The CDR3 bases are TGTGCCAGCAGCCGCCCGGTTGGGGTGGGGGTAACTGAAGCTTTCTTT. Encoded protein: CASSRPVGVGVTEAFF.

CDR3: CASSLNSAGNYNSPLHF. The CDR3, as DNA: TGTGCCAGCAGCTTAAACAGTGCAGGGAACTATAATTCACCCCTCCACTTT. The genes are TRBV7-3 and TRBJ1-6, with D tentatively TRBD1 (5 bases). From germline, CDR1 is SGHTA and CDR2 FQGTGA. The CDR3 is 17 residues long. Between the trimmed V and J ends, which lost 1 base and 3 bases, there was a span of 13 bases.

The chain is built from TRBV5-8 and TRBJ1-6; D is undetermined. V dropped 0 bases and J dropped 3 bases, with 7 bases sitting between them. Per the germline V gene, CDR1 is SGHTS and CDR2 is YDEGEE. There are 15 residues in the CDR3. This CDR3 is CASSLGTIYNSPLHF. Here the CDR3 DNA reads TGTGCCAGCAGCTTGGGGACTATCTATAATTCACCCCTCCACTTT.

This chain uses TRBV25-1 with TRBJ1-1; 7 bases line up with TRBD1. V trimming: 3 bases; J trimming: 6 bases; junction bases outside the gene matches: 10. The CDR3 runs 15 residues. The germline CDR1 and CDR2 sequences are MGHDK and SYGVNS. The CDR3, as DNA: TGTGCCAGCAGTGAGGAGGGGGCACAGATCGCTGAAGCTTTCTTT. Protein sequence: CASSEEGAQIAEAFF.

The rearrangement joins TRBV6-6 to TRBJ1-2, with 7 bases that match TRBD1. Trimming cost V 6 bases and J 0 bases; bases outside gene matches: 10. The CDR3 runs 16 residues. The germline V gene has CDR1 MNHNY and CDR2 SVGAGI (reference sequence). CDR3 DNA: TGTGCCAGCAGACAAACAGGGGTCAGAGCTAACTATGGCTACACCTTC. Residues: CASRQTGVRANYGYTF.

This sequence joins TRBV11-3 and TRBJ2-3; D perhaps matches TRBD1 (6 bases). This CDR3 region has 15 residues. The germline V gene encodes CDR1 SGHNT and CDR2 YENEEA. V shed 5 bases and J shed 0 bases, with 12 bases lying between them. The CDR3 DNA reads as TGTGCCAGCAGCCTACAGGGCGAGAGCACAGATACGCAGTATTTT. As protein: CASSLQGESTDTQYF.

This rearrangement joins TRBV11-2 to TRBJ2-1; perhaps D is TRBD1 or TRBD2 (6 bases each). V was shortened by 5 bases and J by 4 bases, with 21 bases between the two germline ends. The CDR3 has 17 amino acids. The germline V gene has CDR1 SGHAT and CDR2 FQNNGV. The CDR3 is CASSGGRPGPVYNEQFF. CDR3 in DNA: TGTGCCAGCAGCGGGGGGCGTCCGGGGCCTGTATACAATGAGCAGTTCTTC.

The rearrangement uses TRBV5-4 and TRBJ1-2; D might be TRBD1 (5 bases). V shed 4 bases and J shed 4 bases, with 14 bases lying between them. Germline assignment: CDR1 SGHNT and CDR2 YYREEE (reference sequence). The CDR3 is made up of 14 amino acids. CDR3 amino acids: CASSPTGGRYGYTF. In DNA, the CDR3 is TGTGCCAGCAGCCCAACAGGCGGCCGCTATGGCTACACCTTC.

The CDR3 sequence: CASSFDRTYGYTF. The CDR3 DNA reads TGTGCCAGCAGCTTCGACAGAACCTATGGCTACACCTTC. The chain employs TRBV6-5 and TRBJ1-2, with TRBD1 as a possible D gene (5 bases). In germline, CDR1 is MNHEY, CDR2 SVGAGI. The CDR3 consists of 13 residues. V was shortened by 6 bases and J by 4 bases, with 12 bases between the two germline ends.

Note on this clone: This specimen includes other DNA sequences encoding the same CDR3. DNA of the CDR3: TGTGCCAGCAGCAAGACCTCCAGGGTGAGCTCCTACGAGCAGTACTTC. Translating gives CASSKTSRVSSYEQYF. The chain couples TRBV27 to TRBJ2-7; possible D gene TRBD1, 5 bases. The germline V gene has CDR1 MNHEY and CDR2 SMNVEV (reference sequence). The CDR3 totals 16 residues. V lost 6 bases to trimming and J lost 0 bases, with 18 bases between them.

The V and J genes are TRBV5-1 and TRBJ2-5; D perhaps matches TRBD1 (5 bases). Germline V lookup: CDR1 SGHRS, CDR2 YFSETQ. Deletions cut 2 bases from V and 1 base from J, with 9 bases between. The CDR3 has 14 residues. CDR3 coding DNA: TGCGCCAGCAGCTTAAAAACAGGCCAAGAGACCCAGTACTTC. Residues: CASSLKTGQETQYF.

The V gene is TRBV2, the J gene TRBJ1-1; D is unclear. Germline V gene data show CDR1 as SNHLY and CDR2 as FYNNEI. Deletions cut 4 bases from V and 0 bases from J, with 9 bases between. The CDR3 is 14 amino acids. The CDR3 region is CASSVSELNTEAFF. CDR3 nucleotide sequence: TGTGCCAGCAGTGTCTCAGAGTTGAACACTGAAGCTTTCTTT.

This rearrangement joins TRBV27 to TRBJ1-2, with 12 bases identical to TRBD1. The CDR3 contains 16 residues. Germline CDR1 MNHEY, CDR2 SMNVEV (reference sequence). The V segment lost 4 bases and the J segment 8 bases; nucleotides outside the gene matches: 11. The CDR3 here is CASSSLPGQGAGGYTF. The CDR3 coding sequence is TGTGCCAGCAGTTCCCTTCCGGGACAGGGGGCGGGGGGCTACACCTTC.

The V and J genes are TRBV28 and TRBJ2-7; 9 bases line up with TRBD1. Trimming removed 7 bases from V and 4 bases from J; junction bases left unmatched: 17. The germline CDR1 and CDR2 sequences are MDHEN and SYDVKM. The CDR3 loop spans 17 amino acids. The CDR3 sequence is CASMEGNLYRGRYEQYF. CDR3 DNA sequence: TGTGCCAGCATGGAGGGGAACCTCTACAGGGGGCGGTACGAGCAGTACTTC.

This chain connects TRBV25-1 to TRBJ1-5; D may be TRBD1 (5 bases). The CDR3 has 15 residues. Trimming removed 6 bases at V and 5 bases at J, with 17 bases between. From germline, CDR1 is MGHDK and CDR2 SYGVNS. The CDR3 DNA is TGTGCCAGCAGCGAGCCTGGCGGAGGGGATCAGCCCCAGCATTTT. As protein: CASSEPGGGDQPQHF.

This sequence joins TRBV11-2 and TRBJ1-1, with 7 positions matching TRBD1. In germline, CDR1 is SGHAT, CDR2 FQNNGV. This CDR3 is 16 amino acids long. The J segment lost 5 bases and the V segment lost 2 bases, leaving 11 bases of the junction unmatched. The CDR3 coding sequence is TGTGCCAGCAGCTTAATGGCCCAACAGGGGAGTACTGAAGCTTTCTTT. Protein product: CASSLMAQQGSTEAFF.

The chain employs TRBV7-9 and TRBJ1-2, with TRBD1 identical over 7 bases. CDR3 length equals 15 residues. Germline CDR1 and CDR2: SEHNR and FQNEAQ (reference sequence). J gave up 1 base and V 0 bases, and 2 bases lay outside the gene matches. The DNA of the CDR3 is TGTGCCAGCAGCTTAGCAGGGGGCATTAACTATGGCTACACCTTC. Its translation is CASSLAGGINYGYTF.

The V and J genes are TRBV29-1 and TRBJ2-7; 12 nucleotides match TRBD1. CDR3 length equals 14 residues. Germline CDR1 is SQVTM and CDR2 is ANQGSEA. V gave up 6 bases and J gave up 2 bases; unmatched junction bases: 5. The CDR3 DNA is TGCAGCGTCTCCGGGACAGGGGGCCCCTACGAGCAGTACTTC. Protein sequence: CSVSGTGGPYEQYF.

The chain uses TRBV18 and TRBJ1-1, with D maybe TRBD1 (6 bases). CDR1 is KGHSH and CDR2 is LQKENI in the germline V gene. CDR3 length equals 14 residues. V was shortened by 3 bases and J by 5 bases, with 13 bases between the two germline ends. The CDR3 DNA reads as TGTGCCAGCTCACCGGGACAAGGGGGGACTGAAGCTTTCTTT. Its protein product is CASSPGQGGTEAFF.

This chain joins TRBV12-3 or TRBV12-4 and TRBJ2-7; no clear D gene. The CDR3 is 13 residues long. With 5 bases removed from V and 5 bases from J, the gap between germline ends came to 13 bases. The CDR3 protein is CASSPLWADEQYF. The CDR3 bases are TGTGCCAGCAGTCCGCTTTGGGCCGACGAGCAGTACTTC.

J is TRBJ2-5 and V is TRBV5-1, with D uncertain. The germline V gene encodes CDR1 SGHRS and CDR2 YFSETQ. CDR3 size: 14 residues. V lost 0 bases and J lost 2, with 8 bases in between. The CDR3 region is CASSLATYQETQYF. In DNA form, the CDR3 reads TGCGCCAGCAGCTTGGCCACATATCAAGAGACCCAGTACTTC.

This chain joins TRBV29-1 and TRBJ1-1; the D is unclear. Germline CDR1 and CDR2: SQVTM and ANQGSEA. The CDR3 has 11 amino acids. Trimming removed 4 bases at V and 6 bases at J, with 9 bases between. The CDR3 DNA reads TGCAGCGTTGCTCGGGAACCTGAAGCTTTCTTT. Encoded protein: CSVAREPEAFF.

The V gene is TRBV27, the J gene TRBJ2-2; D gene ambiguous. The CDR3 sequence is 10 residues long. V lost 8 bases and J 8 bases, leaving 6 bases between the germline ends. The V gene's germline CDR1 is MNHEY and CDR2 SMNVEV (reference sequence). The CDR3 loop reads CASGIGELFF. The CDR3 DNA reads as TGTGCCAGCGGAATAGGGGAGCTGTTTTTT.